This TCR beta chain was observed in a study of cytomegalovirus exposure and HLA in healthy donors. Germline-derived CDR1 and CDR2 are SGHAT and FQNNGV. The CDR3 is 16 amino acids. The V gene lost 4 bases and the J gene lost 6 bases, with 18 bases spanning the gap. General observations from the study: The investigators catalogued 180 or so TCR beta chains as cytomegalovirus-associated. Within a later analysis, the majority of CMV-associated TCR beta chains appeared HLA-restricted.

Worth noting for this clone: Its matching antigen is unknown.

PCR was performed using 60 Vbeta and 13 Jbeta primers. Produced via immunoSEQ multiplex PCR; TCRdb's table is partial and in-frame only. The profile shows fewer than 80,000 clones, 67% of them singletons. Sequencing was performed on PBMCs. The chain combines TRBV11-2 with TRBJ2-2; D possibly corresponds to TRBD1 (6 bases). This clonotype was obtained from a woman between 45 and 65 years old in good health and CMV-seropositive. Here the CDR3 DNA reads TGTGCCAGCAGCTCCCCCCGGGCAGGGGCTTCCGGGGAGCTGTTTTTT. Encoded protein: CASSSPRAGASGELFF.